The sequence of this T cell receptor (beta chain) was determined in a study of Ad26.COV2.S vaccination and SARS-CoV-2 variants. Treatment: some 20 received Ad26.COV2.S at low or high dose, single or two shots; 5 received placebo; per-sample allocation not given. After the first vaccine or placebo injection, samples were drawn on day 63. CDR1 and CDR2 (germline): MNHEY, SVGAGI. V lost 0 bases and J 5 bases, leaving 11 bases between the germline ends. The CDR3 loop spans 14 amino acids. TCRdb keeps only in-frame clones here, not all; method: immunoSEQ multiplex PCR. This sample yields nearly 400,000 clones, of which about 88% are seen a single time; around 1.9% belongs to the top ten.

The sample was peripheral blood, taken in a trial of Ad26.COV2.S vaccine versus placebo. This sequence joins TRBV6-5 and TRBJ2-7, with TRBD1 as a possible D gene (6 bases). This receptor was taken from a person between 18 and 65 years old who received the Ad26.COV2.S COVID-19 vaccine or a placebo. CDR3 amino acids: CASSYSNRENEQYF. The CDR3 DNA follows: TGTGCCAGCAGTTACTCGAACAGGGAGAACGAGCAGTACTTC.